The next 18 T cell receptor beta chains were all read from a single sample in a study of T cell repertoires in cytomegalovirus infection. One entry per CDR3 protein, called by TCRdb with MiXCR from the reads. The repertoire holds roughly 200,000 distinct CDR3 sequences, approximately 9.7% seen once, with around 4.4% in the top ten. The material sequenced was PBMCs. The source of these receptors is a human donor in good health (CMV status not recorded). Some clones in this sample may be carry-over from other donors' samples.

To note about this clonotype: A much larger clone differs by one base, so this may be a read error. The chain has TRBV4-1 and TRBJ1-1; unclear D gene. This CDR3 is 14 amino acids long. CDR1 MGHRA and CDR2 YSYEKL come from the germline V gene. The CDR3 reads CVSSQGPWNTEAFF. The CDR3 nucleotides read TGCGTCAGCAGCCAAGGGCCCTGGAACACTGAAGCTTTCTTT.

V gene TRBV2 combines with J gene TRBJ1-2, with D unclear. The V and J ends lost 7 bases and 4 bases respectively, with 10 bases between them. The germline gives CDR1 SNHLY, CDR2 FYNNEI. The CDR3 length is 12 residues. The CDR3 DNA sequence: TGTGCCAGCATCCGTCCGGTCTATGGCTACACCTTC. It translates to CASIRPVYGYTF.

This clonotype was recorded many times. This chain joins TRBV28 and TRBJ2-3; no clear D gene. This CDR3 has 14 residues. CDR1 and CDR2 (germline): MDHEN, SYDVKM. Trimming removed 6 bases at V and 6 bases at J, with 16 bases between. The CDR3 sequence: CASSPFAVKDTQYF. The CDR3 nucleotides read TGTGCCAGCAGCCCCTTCGCGGTAAAGGATACGCAGTATTTT.

This clonotype was counted ten times or more. V is TRBV27 and J is TRBJ2-7, with 8 nucleotides matching TRBD1. Looked up from germline, CDR1 is MNHEY and CDR2 is SMNVEV (reference sequence). The CDR3 is 14 residues long. Germline trimming cut 8 bases from V and 0 bases from J; bases unmatched to any gene: 6. The CDR3, as DNA: TGTGCCAGCTCCGGGACAGGCAGCTCCTACGAGCAGTACTTC. It specifies CASSGTGSSYEQYF.

In this sample, this clonotype turned up a few times. The chain carries TRBV5-1 and TRBJ1-1; D may be TRBD1 (6 bases). Germline V gives CDR1 SGHRS, CDR2 YFSETQ. This CDR3 is built from 14 residues. V was clipped by 5 bases and J by 4 bases, with 15 bases between them. DNA of the CDR3: TGCGCCAGCAGTAAGGGGGTAAGGGTCACTGAAGCTTTCTTT. This encodes CASSKGVRVTEAFF.

This clonotype was seen more than once but under ten times. The genes are TRBV6-2 or TRBV6-3 and TRBJ1-2; D might be TRBD1 (6 bases). The CDR3 totals 13 residues. The germline V gene encodes CDR1 MNHEY and CDR2 SVGEGT. Between the trimmed V and J ends, which lost 6 bases and 8 bases, there was a span of 16 bases. Here the CDR3 DNA reads TGTGCCAGCAGCCTCCCAGGGGCGGGCGGCTACACCTTC. Protein sequence: CASSLPGAGGYTF.

There are a few counts of this clonotype. The rearrangement joins TRBV7-9 to TRBJ2-5, with 9 bases matching TRBD1. The CDR3 spans 14 residues. The junction had 2 bases not matched to a gene; V was cut back by 3 bases and J by 3 bases. Germline V CDR1 and CDR2: SEHNR, FQNEAQ (reference sequence). DNA of the CDR3: TGTGCCAGCAGCTTCTGGACAGGGGAAGAGACCCAGTACTTC. The encoded protein is CASSFWTGEETQYF.

Turning to this clonotype: This clone may be a read error of a much larger clone one base away. DNA of the CDR3: TGTGCCGGCAGTCCCCAGGGGACATTGAACACTGAAGCTTTCTTT. Residues: CAGSPQGTLNTEAFF. The chain employs TRBV28 and TRBJ1-1; the D gene is possibly TRBD1 (6 bases). The CDR3 spans 15 residues. Germline V gene data show CDR1 as MDHEN and CDR2 as SYDVKM.

The chain carries TRBV4-3 and TRBJ1-5; D is undetermined. Between the trimmed V and J ends, which lost 4 bases and 1 base, there was a span of 14 bases. The germline CDR1 and CDR2 sequences are LGHNA and YSLEER. The CDR3 runs to 16 residues. CDR3 sequence (DNA): TGCGCCAGCAGCCCCGGTGGGCAGTACAGCAATCAGCCCCAGCATTTT. Amino acids: CASSPGGQYSNQPQHF.

This clonotype was recorded at least ten times. The rearrangement joins TRBV7-9 to TRBJ2-7; 8 bases fit TRBD1. There are 15 residues in the CDR3. Germline CDR1 reads SEHNR; CDR2 reads FQNEAQ (reference sequence). The ends lost 2 bases at V and 2 bases at J; junction bases unmatched: 5. The CDR3 region has the DNA TGTGCCAGCAGCTTAACGGGACAGGCCACCTACGAGCAGTACTTC. It is translated as CASSLTGQATYEQYF.

About this clonotype itself: This clone may be a read error of a much larger clone one base away. V usage is TRBV12-3 or TRBV12-4 and J usage is TRBJ2-5; D possibly matches TRBD1 or TRBD2 (7 bases each). The CDR3 is 15 residues long. Between the trimmed V and J ends, which lost 5 bases and 7 bases, there was a span of 20 bases. The CDR3, as DNA: TGTGCCAGCAGTCATGGGGACCGCAGGGGGGGGACCCAGTACTTC. Translated, it gives CASSHGDRRGGTQYF.

This clonotype appeared a few times. V usage is TRBV28 and J usage is TRBJ1-1; TRBD1 is a possible D gene (5 bases). Trimming pared 7 bases from V and 6 bases from J, leaving 12 bases between. CDR1 MDHEN and CDR2 SYDVKM come from the germline V gene. The CDR3 length is 12 residues. The CDR3 region has the DNA TGTGCCAGCAATGGGGGGGGATCTGAAGCTTTCTTT. It yields the protein CASNGGGSEAFF. The full variable domain, its missing parts supplied by reference TRBV28 and TRBJ1-1, is DVKVTQSSRYLVKRTGEKVFLECVQDMDHENMFWYRQDPGLGLRLIYFSYDVKMKEKGDIPEGYSVSREKKERFSLILESASTNQTSMYLCASNGGGSEAFFGQGTRLTVV.

J is TRBJ1-1 and V is TRBV5-1; 7 nucleotides match TRBD1. The CDR3 loop spans 13 amino acids. The J segment lost 8 bases and the V segment lost 2 bases, leaving 6 bases of the junction unmatched. Per the germline V gene, CDR1 is SGHRS and CDR2 is YFSETQ. The CDR3 region is CASSLLQGNEAFF. The CDR3 region has the DNA TGCGCCAGCAGCTTACTACAGGGGAACGAAGCTTTCTTT.

The chain couples TRBV28 to TRBJ1-6; maybe TRBD1 (6 bases). The germline V gene encodes CDR1 MDHEN and CDR2 SYDVKM. CDR3 length: 14 amino acids. Trimming left V 3 bases short and J 8 bases short, with 11 bases between. CDR3 nucleotides: TGTGCCAGCAGTTTGCAGGGGTTAGATTCACCCCTCCACTTT. This gives the protein CASSLQGLDSPLHF.

The table lists this clonotype with many counts. The chain carries TRBV7-9 and TRBJ2-3, with 7 positions matching TRBD2. The CDR3 is 16 amino acids. Germline V CDR1 and CDR2: SEHNR, FQNEAQ (reference sequence). V trimming: 3 bases; J trimming: 0 bases; junction bases outside the gene matches: 6. The CDR3, as DNA: TGTGCCAGCAGCTTCCGTCTAGCGGATAGCACAGATACGCAGTATTTT. Protein product: CASSFRLADSTDTQYF.

This clonotype has ten or more counts. The DNA for the CDR3 is TGTGCCAGCAGCACAGGACAGGGGATTTATGAAAAACTGTTTTTT. Protein product: CASSTGQGIYEKLFF. The chain uses TRBV7-2 and TRBJ1-4; TRBD1 matches at 9 bases. The CDR3 is made up of 15 amino acids. Germline loops: CDR1 SGHTA, CDR2 FQGNSA. The ends lost 5 bases at V and 6 bases at J; junction bases unmatched: 7.

This chain links TRBV2 with TRBJ1-2; D is undetermined. Trimming cost V 3 bases and J 0 bases, with 14 bases left between them. Germline CDR1 is SNHLY and CDR2 is FYNNEI. The CDR3 contains 16 residues. CDR3 loop: CASSDARAEANYGYTF. Here the CDR3 DNA reads TGTGCCAGCAGTGACGCGAGGGCAGAAGCTAACTATGGCTACACCTTC.

On this clonotype: This sequence may be a read error, since a much larger clone differs from it by one base. The DNA for the CDR3 is TGTGCCAGCAGCTTAGTGGGGGGAGATGGCAATCAGCCCCAGCATTTT. Protein sequence: CASSLVGGDGNQPQHF. The chain carries TRBV5-5 and TRBJ1-5, with D possibly being TRBD1 (5 bases). CDR3 length equals 16 residues. V dropped 2 bases and J dropped 2 bases, with 14 bases sitting between them. Germline assignment: CDR1 SGHKS and CDR2 YYEKEE (reference sequence).